Listed below are T cell receptor beta chains from one sample, sequenced in a study of blood T cells in healthy people across ages. In TCRdb, the 5' RACE reads were re-called with MiXCR into one record per CDR3 protein. The top ten clones hold roughly 23% of a sample with some 1.8 million distinct CDR3 sequences, more than 35% of them seen once. Input material: blood. Receptor source: a human donor in good health. CDR3s include the opening cysteine and the closing phenylalanine or tryptophan. A D gene is named only where the DNA matches it firmly. A clone size is listed for some rows: how often the clone was seen (once, few, many), or a class if it is expanded.

cdr3_nt cdr3_aa v_call clone_size d_call j_call
TGTGCCAGCAGTGATGGAGGGGGAAGCACTGAAGCTTTCTTT CASSDGGGSTEAFF TRBV2 . . TRBJ1-1
TGTGCCAGCAGCTTAAGTAGGTTCGACGTCCTGACTTTC CASSLSRFDVLTF TRBV7-2 . . TRBJ2-6
TGCAGTGCTAGAGCCGGGACAGGGGGTCCATGGAGTGAGCAGTTCTTC CSARAGTGGPWSEQFF TRBV20-1 . TRBD1 TRBJ2-1
TGTGCCAGCAGCCCTCAGGGGGTCATGGTTAACACTGAAGCTTTCTTT CASSPQGVMVNTEAFF TRBV7-2 once TRBD1 TRBJ1-1
TGCGCCAGCAGCCAATCCCCGGAAAAACTGTTTTTT CASSQSPEKLFF TRBV4-3 once . TRBJ1-4
TGCAGTGCGAGAGATCGACAGAACACTGAAGCTTTCTTT CSARDRQNTEAFF TRBV20-1 . . TRBJ1-1
TGTGCCAGCAGCTTCCTGGTGGGATACGAGCAGTACTTC CASSFLVGYEQYF TRBV11-2 . . TRBJ2-7
TGTGCCAGCAGCTTTACGGACAGACGAAACACCATATATTTT CASSFTDRRNTIYF TRBV2 . . TRBJ1-3
TGTGCCAGCAGCCAAGAGATTGACCCCTCAGCGGAAGGTGGAAACACCATATATTTT CASSQEIDPSAEGGNTIYF TRBV4-2 . . TRBJ1-3
TGTGCCAGCACCGAAGATAGGCAGACGCACACCGGGGAGCTGTTTTTT CASTEDRQTHTGELFF TRBV6-2/TRBV6-3 . . TRBJ2-2
TGCAGTGCTAGAAGGGTGGGCAATCAGCCCCAGCATTTT CSARRVGNQPQHF TRBV20-1 . . TRBJ1-5
TGTGCCAGCTCACCAAGATCAGAGCCTGATGAAAAACTGTTTTTT CASSPRSEPDEKLFF TRBV18 . . TRBJ1-4
TGTGCCAGCAGTGCGACCTGGATGAACACTGAAGCTTTCTTT CASSATWMNTEAFF TRBV6-1 few . TRBJ1-1
TGTGCCAGCAGCCGGACACGGATGAACACTGAAGCTTTCTTT CASSRTRMNTEAFF TRBV9 . . TRBJ1-1
TGTGCCAGCAGCCCACACCCAGGGGGCAGTTCAGAGACCCAGTACTTC CASSPHPGGSSETQYF TRBV7-8 . TRBD1 TRBJ2-5
TGTGCCAGCAGCACGGGACAGGGGGATGGCTACACCTTC CASSTGQGDGYTF TRBV21-1 . . TRBJ1-2
TGTGCCAGCAGTGCCCGGGACAGGACTAACAATGAGCAGTTCTTC CASSARDRTNNEQFF TRBV12-3/TRBV12-4 few TRBD1 TRBJ2-1
TGTGCCAGCAGCCGCCTTAGCGGCCCCAATGAGCAGTTCTTC CASSRLSGPNEQFF TRBV3-1 . . TRBJ2-1
TGTGCCAGCAGTGAACAATTGGGACAGGGCAACCGAGACCTTCAGTATTTT CASSEQLGQGNRDLQYF TRBV2 . TRBD1 TRBJ2-3
TGTGCCAGCAAGACTGGGGCGGGGGGAGATACGCAGTATTTT CASKTGAGGDTQYF TRBV5-5 few TRBD2 TRBJ2-3
TGTGCCAGCTCCCCCGGACAGACGAAGGCAGATACGCAGTATTTT CASSPGQTKADTQYF TRBV18 . . TRBJ2-3
TGCGCCAGCAGCCAAGATGTTACGAAAAACACAGATACGCAGTATTTT CASSQDVTKNTDTQYF TRBV4-1 . . TRBJ2-3
TGTGCCAGCAGTATGAGCTCCTACAATGAGCAGTTCTTC CASSMSSYNEQFF TRBV6-5 few . TRBJ2-1
TGCAGCGTTGTCCCGGGGGGGCCAAAAGTGGCCAAAAACATTCAGTACTTC CSVVPGGPKVAKNIQYF TRBV29-1 few TRBD2 TRBJ2-4
TGTGCCAGCAGTTTGTACGGCGGGGGAAAAGAGACCCAGTACTTC CASSLYGGGKETQYF TRBV27 . TRBD2 TRBJ2-5